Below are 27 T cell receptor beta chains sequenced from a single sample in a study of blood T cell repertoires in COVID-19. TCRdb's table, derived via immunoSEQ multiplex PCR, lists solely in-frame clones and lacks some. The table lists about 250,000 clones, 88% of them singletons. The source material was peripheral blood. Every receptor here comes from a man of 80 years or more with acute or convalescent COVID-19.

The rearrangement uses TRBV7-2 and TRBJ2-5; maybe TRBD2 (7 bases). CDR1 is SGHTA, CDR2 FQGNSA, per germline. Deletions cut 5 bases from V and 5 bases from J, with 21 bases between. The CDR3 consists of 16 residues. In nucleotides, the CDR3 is TGTGCCAGCAGCAGTAACGGGGGCGGGAGCCGGGAGACCCAGTACTTC. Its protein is CASSSNGGGSRETQYF.

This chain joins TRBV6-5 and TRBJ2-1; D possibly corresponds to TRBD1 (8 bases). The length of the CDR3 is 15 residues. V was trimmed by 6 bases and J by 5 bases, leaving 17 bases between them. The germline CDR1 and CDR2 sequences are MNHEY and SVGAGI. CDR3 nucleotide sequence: TGTGCCAGCAGGAGGGGGGGGACAGGAGACAATGAGCAGTTCTTC. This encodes CASRRGGTGDNEQFF.

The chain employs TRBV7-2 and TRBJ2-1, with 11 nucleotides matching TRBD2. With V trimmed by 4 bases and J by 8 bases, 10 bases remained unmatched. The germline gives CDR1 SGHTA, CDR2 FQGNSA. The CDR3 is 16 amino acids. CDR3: CASSYIAGGPVHEQFF. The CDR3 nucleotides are TGTGCCAGCAGCTATATAGCGGGGGGGCCTGTTCATGAGCAGTTCTTC.

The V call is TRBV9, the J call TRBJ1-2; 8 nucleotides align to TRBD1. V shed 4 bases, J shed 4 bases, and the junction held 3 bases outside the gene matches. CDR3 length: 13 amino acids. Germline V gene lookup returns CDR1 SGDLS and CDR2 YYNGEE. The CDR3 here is CASSRDRTYGYTF. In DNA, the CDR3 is TGTGCCAGCAGCCGGGACAGGACCTATGGCTACACCTTC. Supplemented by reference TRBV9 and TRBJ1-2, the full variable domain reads DSGVTQTPKHLITATGQRVTLRCSPRSGDLSVYWYQQSLDQGLQFLIQYYNGEERAKGNILERFSAQQFPDLHSELNLSSLELGDSALYFCASSRDRTYGYTFGSGTRLTVV.

The CDR3 sequence is CASSKDRAWGYGYTF. CDR3 nucleotide sequence: TGTGCCAGCAGCAAAGACAGGGCCTGGGGCTATGGCTACACCTTC. The chain recombines TRBV5-6 with TRBJ1-2, with TRBD1 identical over 7 bases. Germline V gene sequence: CDR1 SGHDT, CDR2 YYEEEE. The V gene end was trimmed by 4 bases and the J gene end by 4 bases; junction bases not matched to a gene: 10. This CDR3 spans 15 amino acids.

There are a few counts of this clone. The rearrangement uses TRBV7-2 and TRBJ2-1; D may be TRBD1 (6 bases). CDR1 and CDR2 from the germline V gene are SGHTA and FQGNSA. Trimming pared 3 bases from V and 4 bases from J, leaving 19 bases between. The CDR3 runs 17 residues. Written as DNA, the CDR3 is TGTGCCAGCAGCTTCGTACAGGGAATGAACCTTTACAATGAGCAGTTCTTC. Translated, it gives CASSFVQGMNLYNEQFF.

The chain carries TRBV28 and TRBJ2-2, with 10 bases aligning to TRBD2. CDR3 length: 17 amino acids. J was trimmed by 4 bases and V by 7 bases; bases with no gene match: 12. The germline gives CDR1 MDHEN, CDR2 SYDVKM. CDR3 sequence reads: CASTSPRLAGGTGELFF. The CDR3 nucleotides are TGTGCCAGCACAAGCCCCCGACTAGCGGGCGGCACCGGGGAGCTGTTTTTT. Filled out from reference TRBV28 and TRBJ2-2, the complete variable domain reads DVKVTQSSRYLVKRTGEKVFLECVQDMDHENMFWYRQDPGLGLRLIYFSYDVKMKEKGDIPEGYSVSREKKERFSLILESASTNQTSMYLCASTSPRLAGGTGELFFGEGSRLTVL.

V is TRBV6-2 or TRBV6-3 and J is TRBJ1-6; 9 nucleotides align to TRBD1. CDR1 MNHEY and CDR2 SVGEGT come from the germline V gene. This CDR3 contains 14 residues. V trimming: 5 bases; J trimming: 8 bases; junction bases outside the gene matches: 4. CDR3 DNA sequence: TGTGCCAGCAGTCGGACAGGGGATTATTCACCCCTCCACTTT. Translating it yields CASSRTGDYSPLHF.

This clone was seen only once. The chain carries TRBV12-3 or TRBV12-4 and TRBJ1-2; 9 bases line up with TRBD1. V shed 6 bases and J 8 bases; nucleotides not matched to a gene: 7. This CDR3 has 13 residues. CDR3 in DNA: TGTGCCAGCAGGCGCCGGGACAGGGAAGGCTACACCTTC. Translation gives CASRRRDREGYTF.

The CDR3 here is CAISGDRDINTIYF. CDR3 nucleotides: TGTGCCATCAGTGGAGACCGGGACATAAACACCATATATTTT. This chain uses TRBV10-3 with TRBJ1-3; tentative D call: TRBD1 (6 bases). Per the germline V gene, CDR1 is ENHRY and CDR2 is SYGVKD. V gave up 4 bases and J gave up 6 bases, with 13 bases separating them. This CDR3 spans 14 amino acids.

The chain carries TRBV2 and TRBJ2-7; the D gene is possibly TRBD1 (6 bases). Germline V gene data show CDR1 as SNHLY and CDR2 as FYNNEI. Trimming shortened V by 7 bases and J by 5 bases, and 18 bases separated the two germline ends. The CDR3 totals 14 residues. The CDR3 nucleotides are TGTGCCAGCATTCGGACAGAGCTGGTCAACGAGCAGTACTTC. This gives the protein CASIRTELVNEQYF.

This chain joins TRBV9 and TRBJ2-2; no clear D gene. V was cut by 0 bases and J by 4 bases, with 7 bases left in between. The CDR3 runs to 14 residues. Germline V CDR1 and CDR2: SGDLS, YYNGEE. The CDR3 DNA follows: TGTGCCAGCAGCGTAGTTGCGAGCACCGGGGAGCTGTTTTTT. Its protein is CASSVVASTGELFF.

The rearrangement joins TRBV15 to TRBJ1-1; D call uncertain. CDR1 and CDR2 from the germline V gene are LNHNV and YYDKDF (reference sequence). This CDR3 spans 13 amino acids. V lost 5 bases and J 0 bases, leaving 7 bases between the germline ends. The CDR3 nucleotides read TGTGCCACCAGCCGGAGCATGAACACTGAAGCTTTCTTT. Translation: CATSRSMNTEAFF.

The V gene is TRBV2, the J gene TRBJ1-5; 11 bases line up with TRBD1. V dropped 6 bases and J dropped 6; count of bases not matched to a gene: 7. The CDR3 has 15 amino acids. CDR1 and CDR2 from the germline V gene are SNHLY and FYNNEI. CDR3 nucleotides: TGTGCCAGCAGCACCGGGACAGGGGGGAGTCAGCCCCAGCATTTT. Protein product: CASSTGTGGSQPQHF.

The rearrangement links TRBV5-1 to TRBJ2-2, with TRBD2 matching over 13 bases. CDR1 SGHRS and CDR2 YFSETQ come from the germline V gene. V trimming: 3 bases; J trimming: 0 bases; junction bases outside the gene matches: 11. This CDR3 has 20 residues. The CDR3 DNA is TGCGCCAGCAGCTCGACCAGGACTAGCGGGAGCCTCGCGAACACCGGGGAGCTGTTTTTT. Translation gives CASSSTRTSGSLANTGELFF.

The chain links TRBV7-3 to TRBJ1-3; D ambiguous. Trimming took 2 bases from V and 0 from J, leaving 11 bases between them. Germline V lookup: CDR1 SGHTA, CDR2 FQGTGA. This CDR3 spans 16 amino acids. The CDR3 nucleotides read TGTGCCAGCAGCTTAGAGGGATGGGGCTCTGGAAACACCATATATTTT. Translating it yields CASSLEGWGSGNTIYF.

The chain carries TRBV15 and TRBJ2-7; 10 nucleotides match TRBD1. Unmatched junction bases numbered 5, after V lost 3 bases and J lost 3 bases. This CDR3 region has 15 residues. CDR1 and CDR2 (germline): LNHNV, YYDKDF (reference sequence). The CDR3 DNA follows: TGTGCCACCAGCAGTCTCCGGGACAGGGGCTACGAGCAGTACTTC. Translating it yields CATSSLRDRGYEQYF.

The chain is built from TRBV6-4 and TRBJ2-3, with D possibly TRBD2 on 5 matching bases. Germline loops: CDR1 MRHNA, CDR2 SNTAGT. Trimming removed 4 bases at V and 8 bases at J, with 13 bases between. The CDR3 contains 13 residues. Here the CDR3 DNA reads TGTGCCAGCAGTGTAGAGGGCGCGGGTACGCAGTATTTT. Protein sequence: CASSVEGAGTQYF.

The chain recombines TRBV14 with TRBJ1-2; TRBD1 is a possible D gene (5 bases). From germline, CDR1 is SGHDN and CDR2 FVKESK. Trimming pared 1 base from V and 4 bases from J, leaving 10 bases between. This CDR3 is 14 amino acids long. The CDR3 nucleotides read TGTGCCAGCAGCCAAGGGGGCAGGACCTATGGCTACACCTTC. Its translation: CASSQGGRTYGYTF.

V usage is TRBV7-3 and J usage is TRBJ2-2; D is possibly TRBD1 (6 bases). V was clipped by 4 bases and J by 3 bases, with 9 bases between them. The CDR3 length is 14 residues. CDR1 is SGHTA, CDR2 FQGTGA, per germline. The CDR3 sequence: CASSSDRYTGELFF. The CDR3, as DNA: TGTGCCAGCAGCTCGGACAGATACACCGGGGAGCTGTTTTTT. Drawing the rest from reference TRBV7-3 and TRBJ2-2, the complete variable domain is GAGVSQTPSNKVTEKGKYVELRCDPISGHTALYWYRQSLGQGPEFLIYFQGTGAADDSGLPNDRFFAVRPEGSVSTLKIQRTERGDSAVYLCASSSDRYTGELFFGEGSRLTVL.

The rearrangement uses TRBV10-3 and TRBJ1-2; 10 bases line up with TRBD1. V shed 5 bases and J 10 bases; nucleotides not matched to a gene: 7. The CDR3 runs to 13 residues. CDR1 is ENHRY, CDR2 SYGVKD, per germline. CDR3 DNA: TGTGCCATCAGTTTGGGACAGGGGAATGACTACACCTTC. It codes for CAISLGQGNDYTF.

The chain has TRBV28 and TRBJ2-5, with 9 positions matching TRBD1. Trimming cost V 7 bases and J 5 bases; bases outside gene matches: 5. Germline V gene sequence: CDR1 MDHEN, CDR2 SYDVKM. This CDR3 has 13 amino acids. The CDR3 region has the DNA TGTGCCAGCATCGGGACAGGGCCTGAGACCCAGTACTTC. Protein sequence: CASIGTGPETQYF.

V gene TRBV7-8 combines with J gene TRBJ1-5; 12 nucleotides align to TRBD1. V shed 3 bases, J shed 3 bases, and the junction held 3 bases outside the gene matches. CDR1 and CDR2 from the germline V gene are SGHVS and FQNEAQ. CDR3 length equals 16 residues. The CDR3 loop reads CASSLGDRGLNQPQHF. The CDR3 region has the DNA TGTGCCAGCAGCTTGGGGGACAGGGGGCTCAATCAGCCCCAGCATTTT.

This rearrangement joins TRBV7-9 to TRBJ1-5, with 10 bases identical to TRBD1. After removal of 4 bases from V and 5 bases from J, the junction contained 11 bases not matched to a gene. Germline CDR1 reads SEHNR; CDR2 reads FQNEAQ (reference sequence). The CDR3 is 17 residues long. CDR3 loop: CASSSARTGGPYQPQHF. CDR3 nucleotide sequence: TGTGCCAGCAGCTCAGCCCGGACAGGGGGGCCCTATCAGCCCCAGCATTTT.

The CDR3 coding sequence is TGCGCCAGCACCCACAGGCAGGATCAGGGGAACACTGAAGCTTTCTTT. Translating gives CASTHRQDQGNTEAFF. This rearrangement joins TRBV5-1 to TRBJ1-1; a possible D gene is TRBD1 (5 bases). Germline V gene data show CDR1 as SGHRS and CDR2 as YFSETQ. The germline V and J ends were trimmed by 6 bases and 1 base, with 19 bases remaining between them. This CDR3 is 16 amino acids long.

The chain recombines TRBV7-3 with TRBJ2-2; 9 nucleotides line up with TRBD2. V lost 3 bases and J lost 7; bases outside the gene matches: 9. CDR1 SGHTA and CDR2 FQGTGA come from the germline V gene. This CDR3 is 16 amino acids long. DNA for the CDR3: TGTGCCAGCAGCTTGGTTGGCGGGAGGGCGATCGGGGAGCTGTTTTTT. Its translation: CASSLVGGRAIGELFF.

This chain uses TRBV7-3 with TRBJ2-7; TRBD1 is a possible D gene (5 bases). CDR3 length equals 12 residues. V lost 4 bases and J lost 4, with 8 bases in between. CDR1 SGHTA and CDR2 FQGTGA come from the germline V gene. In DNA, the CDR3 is TGTGCCAGCAGCTCCCAGGGTTACGAGCAGTACTTC. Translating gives CASSSQGYEQYF. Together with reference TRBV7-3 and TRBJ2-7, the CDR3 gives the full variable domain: GAGVSQTPSNKVTEKGKYVELRCDPISGHTALYWYRQSLGQGPEFLIYFQGTGAADDSGLPNDRFFAVRPEGSVSTLKIQRTERGDSAVYLCASSSQGYEQYFGPGTRLTVT.